This passage covers 31 T cell receptor beta chains from one sample sequenced in a study of blood T cells in healthy people across ages. Alongside a J-beta primer mix, a sample-barcoded 5' primer served in a second PCR lasting about 7 to 11 cycles. TCRdb passed the 5' RACE reads through MiXCR, listing each CDR3 protein once. The sample holds 1.5 million or so distinct CDR3 sequences, approximately 40% seen once. The sequencing input was blood. The receptors were gathered from a woman aged 18-29 years in good health.

This chain links TRBV29-1 with TRBJ2-2; no clear D gene. V lost 7 bases and J lost 4, with 7 bases in between. Looked up from germline, CDR1 is SQVTM and CDR2 is ANQGSEA. This CDR3 spans 11 amino acids. DNA of the CDR3: TGCAGCGGGTTAACCACCGGGGAGCTGTTTTTT. Its translation: CSGLTTGELFF.

The sample holds one count of this clonotype. The rearrangement joins TRBV5-6 to TRBJ2-1, with 8 bases that match TRBD1. Germline V gives CDR1 SGHDT, CDR2 YYEEEE. Trimming removed 4 bases from V and 1 base from J; junction bases left unmatched: 10. This CDR3 comprises 17 residues. The CDR3 loop reads CASSAEVTGGSYNEQFF. CDR3 bases: TGTGCCAGCAGCGCTGAAGTCACAGGGGGGTCCTACAATGAGCAGTTCTTC.

The CDR3 protein is CSSPLGQGPVNYGYTF. CDR3 DNA sequence: TGCAGTTCCCCCTTGGGACAGGGCCCTGTTAACTATGGCTACACCTTC. The chain is built from TRBV20-1 and TRBJ1-2; 9 positions agree with TRBD1. V gave up 8 bases and J gave up 1 base; unmatched junction bases: 14. Germline-derived CDR1 and CDR2 are DFQATT and SNEGSKA (reference sequence). The CDR3 spans 16 residues.

The chain recombines TRBV7-2 with TRBJ1-1; possible D gene TRBD1, 5 bases. The germline V gene has CDR1 SGHTA and CDR2 FQGNSA. The V end was cut by 5 bases, the J end by 0 bases, with 13 bases between. This CDR3 spans 15 amino acids. CDR3: CASSPSGTVNTEAFF. The CDR3, as DNA: TGTGCCAGCAGCCCATCCGGGACGGTGAACACTGAAGCTTTCTTT.

V usage is TRBV6-5 and J usage is TRBJ1-1; 8 bases line up with TRBD1. CDR3 length: 16 amino acids. Germline CDR1 MNHEY, CDR2 SVGAGI. V gave up 2 bases and J gave up 2 bases; unmatched junction bases: 7. In nucleotides, the CDR3 is TGTGCCAGCAGTTACGGAACAGGGGGGGGAAACACTGAAGCTTTCTTT. Its translation is CASSYGTGGGNTEAFF.

This clonotype turned up a few times. The chain is built from TRBV3-1 and TRBJ2-3, with D possibly being TRBD1 or TRBD2 (6 bases each). V was clipped by 5 bases and J by 0 bases, with 18 bases between them. The CDR3 loop spans 17 amino acids. CDR1 and CDR2 from the germline V gene are LGHDT and YNNKEL (reference sequence). CDR3 DNA: TGTGCCAGCAGCGAAGGGGGGAGCCGTTCCAGCACAGATACGCAGTATTTT. Translating it yields CASSEGGSRSSTDTQYF.

This clonotype was counted many times. The J gene is TRBJ2-7, the V gene TRBV7-2; TRBD2 matches at 10 bases. The CDR3 spans 13 residues. The junction had 4 bases not matched to a gene; V was cut back by 5 bases and J by 6 bases. Germline-derived CDR1 and CDR2 are SGHTA and FQGNSA. CDR3 sequence reads: CASSARLAGEQYF. CDR3 nucleotides: TGTGCCAGCAGCGCCAGACTAGCGGGCGAGCAGTACTTC.

The gene calls are TRBV5-1 and TRBJ2-7, with D perhaps matching TRBD2 (6 bases). This CDR3 is built from 14 residues. Germline V gene data show CDR1 as SGHRS and CDR2 as YFSETQ. The V end lost 6 bases, the J end lost 2 bases, and 15 bases lay between the germline ends. The CDR3 bases are TGCGCCAGCAAAGCCGGGACGGGAGCCTACGAGCAGTACTTC. Protein product: CASKAGTGAYEQYF.

A few counts support this clonotype. The rearrangement joins TRBV20-1 to TRBJ2-5; TRBD2 aligns across 7 bases. This CDR3 is built from 12 residues. After removal of 7 bases from V and 4 bases from J, the junction contained 6 bases not matched to a gene. The germline V gene encodes CDR1 DFQATT and CDR2 SNEGSKA (reference sequence). The CDR3 spells CSGTSEAETQYF. The DNA for the CDR3 is TGCAGTGGTACTAGCGAGGCAGAGACCCAGTACTTC.

This clonotype occurred a few times. This sequence joins TRBV7-3 and TRBJ2-3, with 10 bases aligning to TRBD2. The V and J ends lost 2 bases and 0 bases, in that order; junction bases with no gene match: 8. The germline V gene has CDR1 SGHTA and CDR2 FQGTGA. The CDR3 loop spans 18 amino acids. The CDR3 nucleotides are TGTGCCAGCAGCTTAGTGCCTAGCGGGGGTCTAAGCACAGATACGCAGTATTTT. Protein product: CASSLVPSGGLSTDTQYF. Complete variable domain (other parts from reference TRBV7-3 and TRBJ2-3): GAGVSQTPSNKVTEKGKYVELRCDPISGHTALYWYRQSLGQGPEFLIYFQGTGAADDSGLPNDRFFAVRPEGSVSTLKIQRTERGDSAVYLCASSLVPSGGLSTDTQYFGPGTRLTVL.

This chain uses TRBV7-2 with TRBJ1-2; D possibly corresponds to TRBD1 (5 bases). V gave up 3 bases and J gave up 4 bases, with 15 bases separating them. Germline CDR1 and CDR2: SGHTA and FQGNSA. This CDR3 has 15 amino acids. CDR3 loop: CASSFPGGPFYGYTF. As DNA, the CDR3 is TGTGCCAGCAGCTTTCCTGGGGGTCCTTTCTATGGCTACACCTTC.

The V call is TRBV27, the J call TRBJ1-4; 8 bases are shared with TRBD1. Trimming cost V 5 bases and J 12 bases; bases outside gene matches: 14. CDR1 and CDR2 from the germline V gene are MNHEY and SMNVEV (reference sequence). This CDR3 comprises 15 residues. CDR3 region: CASSTDGQGPRELFF. The CDR3 DNA follows: TGTGCCAGCAGTACCGACGGACAGGGTCCCAGGGAACTGTTTTTT.

A single count supports this clonotype. The germline gene is not matched at one end of the junction; a read error may be the cause. J is TRBJ2-3 and V is TRBV2; D tentatively fits TRBD1 or TRBD2 (5 bases each). This CDR3 spans 13 amino acids. The germline gives CDR1 SNHLY, CDR2 FYNNEI. The CDR3 loop is CASPGTYTDAQYF. The CDR3 DNA is TGTGCCAGCCCCGGGACCTACACAGATGCGCAGTATTTT.

This chain uses TRBV3-1 with TRBJ1-2, with D maybe TRBD1 (6 bases). The CDR3 has 14 residues. Between the trimmed V and J ends, which lost 2 bases and 8 bases, there was a span of 15 bases. Germline-derived CDR1 and CDR2 are LGHDT and YNNKEL (reference sequence). CDR3 in DNA: TGTGCCAGCAGCCAAAGAAGGGGGGCGGGAGGCTACACCTTC. Protein product: CASSQRRGAGGYTF. Filled out from reference TRBV3-1 and TRBJ1-2, the complete variable domain reads DTAVSQTPKYLVTQMGNDKSIKCEQNLGHDTMYWYKQDSKKFLKIMFSYNNKELIINETVPNRFSPKSPDKAHLNLHINSLELGDSAVYFCASSQRRGAGGYTFGSGTRLTVV.

This rearrangement joins TRBV7-6 to TRBJ1-2, with D perhaps matching TRBD1 (5 bases). The ends were cut back, 5 bases at V and 8 bases at J, with 18 bases in the middle. Germline CDR1 is SGHVS and CDR2 is FNYEAQ. This CDR3 has 14 amino acids. CDR3: CASSRGPREGGYTF. In nucleotides, the CDR3 is TGTGCCAGCAGCCGCGGGCCACGCGAGGGGGGCTACACCTTC.

This clonotype has more than one count but fewer than ten. This chain joins TRBV20-1 and TRBJ2-7; 11 nucleotides agree with TRBD2. Trimming at V came to 5 bases and at J to 0 bases, leaving 3 bases not matched to a gene. This CDR3 has 14 amino acids. Per germline, CDR1 DFQATT and CDR2 SNEGSKA (reference sequence). This CDR3 reads CSAPTSGSSYEQYF. The CDR3 DNA is TGCAGTGCTCCAACTAGCGGGAGCTCCTACGAGCAGTACTTC.

The gene calls are TRBV29-1 and TRBJ2-7, with D possibly being TRBD2 (7 bases). Germline CDR1 is SQVTM and CDR2 is ANQGSEA. The CDR3 runs to 13 residues. The germline V and J ends were trimmed by 4 bases and 10 bases, with 20 bases remaining between them. The CDR3 spells CSVVGRGQEAQYF. In nucleotides, the CDR3 is TGCAGCGTTGTGGGGCGGGGGCAAGAGGCCCAGTACTTC.

The V call is TRBV20-1, the J call TRBJ2-1; 8 bases match TRBD1. The germline CDR1 and CDR2 sequences are DFQATT and SNEGSKA (reference sequence). The CDR3 is made up of 15 amino acids. With 5 bases clipped from V and 12 bases from J, the junction kept 18 bases outside the gene matches. Written as DNA, the CDR3 is TGCAGTGCTGCGGGTGGGACAGGTAGGTCGGGCCCGCAGTTCTTC. It is translated as CSAAGGTGRSGPQFF.

V usage is TRBV7-8 and J usage is TRBJ2-7; 7 positions match TRBD2. Trimming cost V 5 bases and J 2 bases; bases outside gene matches: 9. The CDR3 length is 15 residues. Germline values: CDR1 SGHVS, CDR2 FQNEAQ. The CDR3 sequence is CASSPLYAGAYEQYF. In nucleotides, the CDR3 is TGTGCCAGCAGCCCCCTATATGCGGGGGCCTACGAGCAGTACTTC.

J is TRBJ2-7 and V is TRBV11-3; D call uncertain. Germline V CDR1 and CDR2: SGHNT, YENEEA. V was clipped by 1 base and J by 7 bases, with 29 bases between them. The CDR3 totals 19 residues. In DNA, the CDR3 is TGTGCCAGCAGCTTAGGTGTTAGTATCCCTAGATCCCAAGACAATGAGCAGTACTTC. It encodes CASSLGVSIPRSQDNEQYF.

The V gene is TRBV29-1, the J gene TRBJ1-2; TRBD1 aligns across 8 bases. The CDR3 spans 14 residues. Germline V gives CDR1 SQVTM, CDR2 ANQGSEA. V shed 4 bases and J 8 bases; nucleotides not matched to a gene: 12. CDR3 in DNA: TGCAGCGTTGTTGGGTCAGGGGGCGCGGGCGGCTACACCTTC. Translated: CSVVGSGGAGGYTF.

The chain combines TRBV4-1 with TRBJ2-3; 9 bases fit TRBD1. Trimming removed 3 bases from V and 2 bases from J; junction bases left unmatched: 6. The CDR3 has 16 amino acids. Per germline, CDR1 MGHRA and CDR2 YSYEKL. The CDR3, as DNA: TGCGCCAGCAGCCAGGGAAGGGACAGGGCCACAGATACGCAGTATTTT. It yields the protein CASSQGRDRATDTQYF.

This clonotype was found a few times. The rearrangement uses TRBV27 and TRBJ1-2; D unresolved. The CDR3 runs 14 residues. Trimming stripped 0 bases from V and 8 bases from J, with 13 bases between. Germline lookup yields CDR1 MNHEY and CDR2 SMNVEV (reference sequence). The chain's CDR3 is CASSLSTGVKGYTF. The CDR3 DNA is TGTGCCAGCAGTTTATCCACTGGAGTGAAGGGCTACACCTTC.

The chain has TRBV20-1 and TRBJ2-2, with 8 positions matching TRBD2. The germline V gene has CDR1 DFQATT and CDR2 SNEGSKA (reference sequence). The CDR3 runs to 15 residues. The V segment lost 0 bases and the J segment 5 bases; nucleotides outside the gene matches: 5. The CDR3 nucleotides read TGCAGTGCTAGAGAGGCGGGGGGCTCGACCGGGGAGCTGTTTTTT. Amino acid sequence: CSAREAGGSTGELFF.

This chain connects TRBV7-9 to TRBJ1-2; the match to TRBD1 covers 8 bases. Germline V gene sequence: CDR1 SEHNR, CDR2 FQNEAQ (reference sequence). The CDR3 covers 13 residues. Unmatched junction bases numbered 13, after V lost 7 bases and J lost 12 bases. CDR3 sequence reads: CASTRMDRDPHTF. CDR3 DNA: TGTGCCAGCACCAGAATGGACAGGGATCCGCACACCTTC.

This sequence joins TRBV29-1 and TRBJ1-1, with D hard to call. The CDR3 has 13 amino acids. The germline CDR1 and CDR2 sequences are SQVTM and ANQGSEA. V was pared by 6 bases and J by 0 bases, with 11 bases between. CDR3: CSVREALNTEAFF. The CDR3 DNA follows: TGCAGCGTACGAGAGGCCTTGAACACTGAAGCTTTCTTT.

V usage is TRBV2 and J usage is TRBJ2-7; D not resolved. The J call is doubtful: the DNA matches TRBJ2-4 better. CDR1 is SNHLY and CDR2 is FYNNEI in the germline V gene. This CDR3 is 15 amino acids long. CDR3 loop: CASSEEVLAKNIQYF. CDR3 DNA sequence: TGTGCCAGCAGTGAAGAGGTACTAGCCAAAAACATTCAGTACTTC.

This clonotype appeared a few times. The J gene is TRBJ1-6, the V gene TRBV27; D remains unclear. CDR1 is MNHEY, CDR2 SMNVEV, per germline (reference sequence). V was trimmed by 6 bases and J by 2 bases, leaving 14 bases between them. The CDR3 covers 16 residues. This chain's CDR3 is CASSPLRLTYNSPLHF. The DNA for the CDR3 is TGTGCCAGCAGCCCCCTCCGACTGACCTATAATTCACCCCTCCACTTT.

This chain links TRBV7-9 with TRBJ2-7; 8 bases align to TRBD2. TRBJ2-5 explains the end of the DNA better; the J call may be wrong. Germline CDR1 and CDR2: SEHNR and FQNEAQ (reference sequence). This CDR3 comprises 14 residues. The CDR3 loop is CASSLISGGETQYF. The CDR3 nucleotides read TGTGCCAGCAGCTTAATTTCGGGAGGGGAGACCCAGTACTTC.

The J gene is TRBJ1-2, the V gene TRBV27, with D tentatively TRBD1 (5 bases). Per the germline V gene, CDR1 is MNHEY and CDR2 is SMNVEV (reference sequence). The V and J ends lost 2 bases and 3 bases respectively, with 7 bases between them. CDR3 length: 13 amino acids. CDR3 protein: CASSLQGYYGYTF. DNA of the CDR3: TGTGCCAGCAGTTTACAGGGCTACTATGGCTACACCTTC.

The V and J genes are TRBV28 and TRBJ2-1, with 8 nucleotides matching TRBD1. The V and J ends lost 5 bases and 5 bases, in that order; junction bases with no gene match: 8. The V gene's germline CDR1 is MDHEN and CDR2 SYDVKM. The length of the CDR3 is 15 residues. The chain's CDR3 is CASSRLDRVDNEQFF. The CDR3 DNA is TGTGCCAGCAGTCGCCTGGACAGGGTTGACAATGAGCAGTTCTTC.